What follows are 9 T cell receptor beta chains derived from one specimen sequenced in a study of CD8 T cells in Susac syndrome. Roughly 0.45 to 1 ug RNA was reverse transcribed with random hexamers. TCRdb analysed the immunoSEQ multiplex PCR reads with MiXCR anew, one entry per CDR3 protein. There are about 160,000 distinct CDR3 sequences in the sample; roughly 95% occur only once, and 0.12% to 0.15% lies in the top ten. Sequencing used CD4+ T cells from PBMCs. Receptor source: a human donor in good health.

V gene TRBV25-1 combines with J gene TRBJ2-2, with D maybe TRBD1 (6 bases). Trimming pared 0 bases from V and 3 bases from J, leaving 8 bases between. Germline loops: CDR1 MGHDK, CDR2 SYGVNS. The CDR3 contains 15 residues. This CDR3 reads CASSEYKGDTGELFF. CDR3 nucleotides: TGTGCCAGCAGTGAATACAAGGGGGACACCGGGGAGCTGTTTTTT.

This chain joins TRBV3-1 and TRBJ2-7, with TRBD1 matching over 11 bases. In germline, CDR1 is LGHDT, CDR2 YNNKEL (reference sequence). V lost 0 bases and J lost 6; bases outside the gene matches: 4. CDR3 size: 15 residues. The CDR3 DNA reads as TGTGCCAGCAGCCAAGATGGGGACAGGGGGGTCGAGCAGTACTTC. Its protein is CASSQDGDRGVEQYF.

The V gene is TRBV20-1, the J gene TRBJ2-6, with D unresolved. V was cut by 3 bases and J by 0 bases, with 0 bases left in between. The CDR3 has 12 amino acids. CDR1 DFQATT and CDR2 SNEGSKA come from the germline V gene (reference sequence). The CDR3 sequence: CSASSGANVLTF. CDR3 sequence (DNA): TGCAGTGCTAGCTCTGGGGCCAACGTCCTGACTTTC.

This chain joins TRBV7-9 and TRBJ1-1; D ambiguous. This CDR3 region has 13 residues. The germline V gene encodes CDR1 SEHNR and CDR2 FQNEAQ (reference sequence). V lost 2 bases and J lost 4, with 8 bases in between. As DNA, the CDR3 is TGTGCCAGCAGCTTATTGGGTAGCACTGAAGCTTTCTTT. Translating it yields CASSLLGSTEAFF.

This chain links TRBV5-1 with TRBJ2-7, with TRBD1 as a possible D gene (5 bases). The CDR3 has 14 residues. The germline CDR1 and CDR2 sequences are SGHRS and YFSETQ. V was pared by 1 base and J by 0 bases, with 8 bases between. The CDR3 DNA sequence: TGCGCCAGCAGCTTGACAGGTCTCTCCTACGAGCAGTACTTC. Translated: CASSLTGLSYEQYF.

The chain combines TRBV29-1 with TRBJ2-7, with D uncertain. V gave up 8 bases and J gave up 4 bases, with 21 bases separating them. CDR3 length equals 14 residues. Germline CDR1 and CDR2: SQVTM and ANQGSEA. CDR3 nucleotide sequence: TGCAGCCCCGAGCTAGGTGATCCCCAGTACGAGCAGTACTTC. Encoded protein: CSPELGDPQYEQYF.

This clonotype appeared a single time. V is TRBV7-8 and J is TRBJ2-2, with D perhaps being TRBD1 or TRBD2 (5 bases each). The CDR3 has 14 residues. CDR1 SGHVS and CDR2 FQNEAQ come from the germline V gene. V shed 1 base and J shed 3 bases, with 6 bases lying between them. The CDR3 reads CASSLVGHTGELFF. As DNA, the CDR3 is TGTGCCAGCAGCTTAGTGGGACACACCGGGGAGCTGTTTTTT.

The CDR3 here is CSAIDSSGSYGYTF. In DNA form, the CDR3 reads TGCAGTGCGATTGATAGCAGCGGTAGCTATGGCTACACCTTC. The chain links TRBV20-1 to TRBJ1-2; no definite D call. Germline CDR1 DFQATT, CDR2 SNEGSKA (reference sequence). V was trimmed by 6 bases and J by 4 bases, leaving 18 bases between them. This CDR3 spans 14 amino acids.

The chain is built from TRBV7-2 and TRBJ2-4; a possible D gene is TRBD1 (5 bases). This CDR3 has 14 residues. V was trimmed by 7 bases and J by 2 bases, leaving 12 bases between them. Germline V gene sequence: CDR1 SGHTA, CDR2 FQGNSA. The CDR3 nucleotides are TGTGCCAGCAACGAGCAGGGATCCAAAAACATTCAGTACTTC. Protein product: CASNEQGSKNIQYF.